This TCR beta chain comes out of a study of tumor-infiltrating lymphocytes in primary liver carcinoma. Looked up from germline, CDR1 is MGHRA and CDR2 is YSYEKL. CDR3 length equals 13 residues. Trimming removed 1 base from V and 7 bases from J, with 8 bases in between. Total RNA amounting to about 520 ng was the source from which TCR beta cDNA was made with a constant-region primer. Three-round nested multiplex PCR performed with slightly modified ARM-PCR produced the TCR beta libraries. The study ran its first two PCR rounds for roughly 10 cycles each, using TRBV1-TRBV30 forward primers and a C-beta reverse primer. TCRdb redid the calling of the multiplex PCR reads with MiXCR, one entry per CDR3 protein. The table shows approximately 330,000 distinct CDR3 sequences, with about 65% occurring only once. Researchers drew blood RNA from unsorted whole blood and extracted germline DNA as well.

The specimen was peripheral blood. This clonotype was sampled from a man aged 35 to 55 with primary liver carcinoma and hepatitis B virus infection. The V and J genes are TRBV4-1 and TRBJ2-1; tentatively, D is TRBD1 or TRBD2 (5 bases each). DNA of the CDR3: TGCGCCAGCAGCCAAGGATGGGGGAATGAGCAGTTCTTC. Protein product: CASSQGWGNEQFF.